The clone carrying this T cell receptor beta chain was observed at least ten times. What it binds is unknown. This specimen comes from a study of CD8 T cells in ankylosing spondylitis. V lost 4 bases and J 2 bases, leaving 9 bases between the germline ends. CDR1 SQVTM and CDR2 ANQGSEA come from the germline V gene. The CDR3 length is 13 residues. Findings and caveats of the study: Matched synovial fluid from ankylosing spondylitis patients was reported to be enriched for disease-linked clones. One TCR beta motif, made up of several highly homologous variants, appeared characteristic of ankylosing spondylitis blood. Clones linked with disease were CD8+ and fairly uncommon in the peripheral blood. Prior literature has documented some motif variants in synovial fluid and blood from reactive arthritis.

In making TCR beta libraries, quantitative 5'-RACE with molecular barcodes was used. TCRdb itself ran the 5' RACE reads through MiXCR, one entry per CDR3 protein. The sample yields 800,000 to 900,000 distinct CDR3 sequences, 12% seen once. The sample consisted of blood, either unsorted or a sorted T cell fraction (not recorded which). The TCR originated in a male donor with ankylosing spondylitis. This sequence joins TRBV29-1 and TRBJ1-3, with a tentative D call TRBD1 (6 bases). CDR3 residues: CSVGEGAGNTIYF. CDR3 coding DNA: TGCAGCGTTGGGGAGGGGGCTGGAAACACCATATATTTT.